This T cell receptor beta chain was sequenced for a study of CD8 T cells in ankylosing spondylitis. Whole-study findings and limits: Among TCR beta sequences, a motif of fewer than 10 highly homologous variants appeared characteristic of ankylosing spondylitis blood.

On this clonotype itself: Its antigen remains unidentified.

The CDR3 runs 13 residues. CDR1 and CDR2 from the germline V gene are WSHSY and SAAADI. Trimming pared 10 bases from V and 8 bases from J, leaving 18 bases between. TCRdb used MiXCR to reprocess the 5' RACE reads, holding one entry per CDR3 protein. The sample consists of 300,000 to 400,000 distinct CDR3 sequences, about a fifth of them appearing once. The chain carries TRBV10-2 and TRBJ2-1, with a possible D match to TRBD2 (7 bases). This TCR derives from a male donor with ankylosing spondylitis. Sequenced sample: blood, either unsorted or a sorted T cell fraction (not recorded which). The CDR3 DNA is TGCGCCATGGGGGGGCGAGTTGGGGATGAGCAGTTCTTC. Protein sequence: CAMGGRVGDEQFF.